This is a list of T cell receptor beta chains from one sample in a study of blood T cell repertoires in COVID-19. Sequenced by immunoSEQ multiplex PCR; TCRdb stores in-frame clones only, minus some. The data contain roughly 120,000 clones, more than 75% of them singletons. The specimen sequenced was peripheral blood. These receptors originate from a man aged 55 to 70 with COVID-19, enrolled during active disease. CDR3s include the opening cysteine and the closing phenylalanine or tryptophan. The D gene is left open where the match is weak. Some rows mark clone size as missing; the rest say once, few, many or name a class of expanded clone.

NA TRBJ1-1 NA TRBV30 CAGSGTAGAFF
NA TRBJ1-2 NA TRBV6-5 CASTGTSYGYTF
TRBD1 TRBJ2-7 NA TRBV29-1 CSARGMGYEQYF
TRBD2 TRBJ2-5 NA TRBV6-5 CASSLADQETQYF
NA TRBJ2-4 NA TRBV11-3 CASSLVGVGNIQYF
NA TRBJ2-3 NA TRBV3-1/TRBV3-2 CASSPPGLPSTDTQYF
TRBD1 TRBJ1-2 NA TRBV6-5 CASGQGGRGYTF
NA TRBJ2-7 NA TRBV19 CASSISQVDEQYF
NA TRBJ2-3 once TRBV3-1/TRBV3-2 CASSQSYLTDTQYF
TRBD1 TRBJ1-4 NA TRBV24-1 CATSEQGGEKLFF
TRBD2 TRBJ2-2 NA TRBV27 CASSSRKGLALDSNTGELFF
NA TRBJ1-1 NA TRBV4-2 CASSQDRARGTEAFF
TRBD1 TRBJ2-7 medium-sized TRBV30 CAWSLGTGLIVQYF
NA TRBJ2-3 NA TRBV7-3 CASSPQGGGDTQYF
TRBD1 TRBJ1-5 NA TRBV6-5 CASSRTGDQPQHF
NA TRBJ1-4 NA TRBV6-1 CASSEDREEKLFF
TRBD1 TRBJ1-1 NA TRBV25-1 CASSGRQGNTEAFF
TRBD2 TRBJ2-1 NA TRBV19 CAISSGRANGSSYNEQFF
TRBD1 TRBJ2-7 once TRBV13 CASSSTGVNSYEQYF
NA TRBJ1-1 NA TRBV30 CAWSVPTPGDTEAFF
NA TRBJ2-7 NA TRBV12-5 CASGLAQYEQYF
TRBD1 TRBJ2-2 NA TRBV19 CASSRQGGELFF
TRBD1 TRBJ1-6 NA TRBV6-5 CASRQDRASPLHF
TRBD2 TRBJ2-3 NA TRBV18 CASSAGGSTDTQYF
TRBD1 TRBJ2-3 NA TRBV19 CASSPQGEWRTDTQYF
NA TRBJ1-6 NA TRBV5-1 CASSLVQLYNSPLHF
NA TRBJ2-1 NA TRBV6-5 CASTRSPGYNEQFF
TRBD2 TRBJ2-5 NA TRBV15 CATSRDDGRAFQETQYF
TRBD1 TRBJ2-7 NA TRBV5-1 CASRPGQVSSYEQYF